The 9 T cell receptor beta chains below were found in one sample sequenced in a study of PD-1 and CTLA-4 blockade in melanoma. The table came from immunoSEQ multiplex PCR; TCRdb's copy has only in-frame clones and leaves some out. The sample lists about 31,000 clones; 75% to 95% were seen once. Sequencing used CD8+ T cells from peripheral blood, obtained from a patient given anti-PD-1 treatment. The receptors stem from a human donor with melanoma.

The rearrangement joins TRBV13 to TRBJ2-7; 10 nucleotides agree with TRBD1. From germline, CDR1 is PRHDT and CDR2 FYEKMQ (reference sequence). The length of the CDR3 is 14 residues. After removal of 4 bases from V and 3 bases from J, the junction contained 3 bases not matched to a gene. This CDR3 reads CASSSGQGDYEQYF. In nucleotides, the CDR3 is TGTGCCAGCAGCTCAGGACAGGGGGACTACGAGCAGTACTTC. The full variable domain, in which reference TRBV13 and TRBJ2-7 provide the parts outside the CDR3, is AAGVIQSPRHLIKEKRETATLKCYPIPRHDTVYWYQQGPGQDPQFLISFYEKMQSDKGSIPDRFSAQQFSDYHSELNMSSLELGDSALYFCASSSGQGDYEQYFGPGTRLTVT.

Here the CDR3 reads CASSEWTDPSNQPQHF. The DNA for the CDR3 is TGTGCCAGCAGTGAATGGACAGACCCTAGCAATCAGCCCCAGCATTTT. The chain carries TRBV6-1 and TRBJ1-5, with D possibly matching TRBD1 (6 bases). Between the trimmed V and J ends, which lost 2 bases and 0 bases, there was a span of 11 bases. Per the germline V gene, CDR1 is MNHNS and CDR2 is SASEGT. This CDR3 is 16 amino acids long.

CDR3 residues: CASSEESSYNEQFF. The CDR3 nucleotides are TGCGCCAGCAGTGAAGAGAGCTCCTACAATGAGCAGTTCTTC. This sequence joins TRBV10-2 and TRBJ2-1; D unclear. The CDR3 is made up of 14 amino acids. CDR1 WSHSY and CDR2 SAAADI come from the germline V gene. V was shortened by 3 bases and J by 0 bases, with 6 bases between the two germline ends.

The CDR3 DNA follows: TGTGCCAGCAGTTCGTTCGCCCTAAGCAATCAGCCCCAGCATTTT. It translates to CASSSFALSNQPQHF. This chain joins TRBV27 and TRBJ1-5, with D unresolved. V was cut by 4 bases and J by 1 base, with 11 bases left in between. In germline, CDR1 is MNHEY, CDR2 SMNVEV (reference sequence). The CDR3 spans 15 residues.

The chain is built from TRBV6-6 and TRBJ2-7; tentatively, D is TRBD1 or TRBD2 (6 bases each). The CDR3 length is 14 residues. Germline V gene lookup returns CDR1 MNHNY and CDR2 SVGAGI (reference sequence). With 8 bases removed from V and 3 bases from J, the gap between germline ends came to 17 bases. As DNA, the CDR3 is TGTGCCAGCGGACCCGGGGGCATCTTCTACGAGCAGTACTTC. Its translation: CASGPGGIFYEQYF.

The rearrangement uses TRBV7-9 and TRBJ1-1; 7 nucleotides line up with TRBD1. The trim removed 4 bases at V and 7 bases at J, leaving 9 bases unmatched. The V gene's germline CDR1 is SEHNR and CDR2 FQNEAQ (reference sequence). The CDR3 is made up of 14 amino acids. The CDR3 coding sequence is TGTGCCAGCAGCTCGTTCGGGACAGCCAGTGAAGCTTTCTTT. Protein: CASSSFGTASEAFF.

The J gene is TRBJ2-3, the V gene TRBV7-9; D not resolved. Germline V lookup: CDR1 SEHNR, CDR2 FQNEAQ (reference sequence). There are 11 residues in the CDR3. V shed 8 bases and J shed 6 bases, with 9 bases lying between them. In nucleotides, the CDR3 is TGTGCCAGCCCAAGTCTCGATACGCAGTATTTT. Translated, it gives CASPSLDTQYF. Filled out from reference TRBV7-9 and TRBJ2-3, the complete variable domain reads DTGVSQNPRHKITKRGQNVTFRCDPISEHNRLYWYRQTLGQGPEFLTYFQNEAQLEKSRLLSDRFSAERPKGSFSTLEIQRTEQGDSAMYLCASPSLDTQYFGPGTRLTVL.

This clone was seen just once. The chain joins TRBV30 to TRBJ1-1; a possible D gene is TRBD1 (5 bases). The CDR3 sequence is 13 residues long. Germline V lookup: CDR1 GTSNPN, CDR2 SVGIG (reference sequence). The ends were cut back, 4 bases at V and 14 bases at J, with 23 bases in the middle. CDR3: CAWTIPISSQGFF. The CDR3 DNA sequence: TGTGCCTGGACCATCCCCATCAGCTCGCAGGGCTTCTTT.

The gene calls are TRBV30 and TRBJ1-1; the D gene is possibly TRBD1 (5 bases). V dropped 0 bases and J dropped 4 bases, with 15 bases sitting between them. Germline CDR1 is GTSNPN and CDR2 is SVGIG (reference sequence). This CDR3 comprises 15 residues. The CDR3 DNA follows: TGTGCCTGGAGTGTACCCCCCGGGGGTACCACTGAAGCTTTCTTT. It yields the protein CAWSVPPGGTTEAFF.